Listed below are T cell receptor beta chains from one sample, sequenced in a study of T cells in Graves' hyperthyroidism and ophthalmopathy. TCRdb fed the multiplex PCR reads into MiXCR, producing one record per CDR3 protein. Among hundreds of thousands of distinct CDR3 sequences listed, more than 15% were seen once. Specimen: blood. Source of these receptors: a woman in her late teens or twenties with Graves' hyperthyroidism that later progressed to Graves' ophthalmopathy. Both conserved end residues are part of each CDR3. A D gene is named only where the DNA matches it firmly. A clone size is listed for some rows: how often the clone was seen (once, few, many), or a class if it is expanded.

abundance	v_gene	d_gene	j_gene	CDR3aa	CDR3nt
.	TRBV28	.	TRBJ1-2	CASSGYSRYGYTF	TGTGCCAGCAGTGGTTACTCCCGCTACGGCTACACCTTC
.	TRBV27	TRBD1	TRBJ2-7	CASSFFANRDSPYEQYF	TGTGCCAGCAGTTTTTTTGCCAACCGGGACAGTCCCTACGAGCAGTACTTC
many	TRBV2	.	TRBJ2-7	CASSKTGGDGYEQYF	TGTGCCAGCAGCAAAACCGGGGGTGACGGCTACGAGCAGTACTTC
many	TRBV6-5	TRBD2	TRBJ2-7	CASSYYSGSSYEQYF	TGTGCCAGCAGTTACTATAGCGGGAGCTCCTACGAGCAGTACTTC
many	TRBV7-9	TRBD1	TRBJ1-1	CASSLGQRNTEAFF	TGTGCCAGCAGCCTGGGACAGAGAAACACTGAAGCTTTCTTT
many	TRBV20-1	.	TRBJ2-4	CSATGGGKNIQYF	TGCAGTGCTACAGGGGGGGGCAAAAACATTCAGTACTTC
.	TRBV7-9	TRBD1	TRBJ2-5	CASSLAGQGGETQYF	TGTGCCAGCAGCTTAGCGGGACAGGGAGGGGAGACCCAGTACTTC
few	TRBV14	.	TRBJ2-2	CASSQDRTGELFF	TGTGCCAGCAGCCAAGACAGGACCGGGGAGCTGTTTTTT
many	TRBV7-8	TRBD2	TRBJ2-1	CASSHRLAGDGILYNEQFF	TGTGCCAGCAGCCACCGACTAGCGGGAGACGGGATCCTCTACAATGAGCAGTTCTTC
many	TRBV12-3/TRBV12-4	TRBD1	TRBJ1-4	CASSLWGQSNEKLFF	TGTGCCAGCAGTTTATGGGGACAGTCTAATGAAAAACTGTTTTTT
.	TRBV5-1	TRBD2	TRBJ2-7	CASSPRLAGVWEQYF	TGCGCCAGCAGCCCCCGACTAGCGGGAGTATGGGAGCAGTACTTC
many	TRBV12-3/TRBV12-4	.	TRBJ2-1	CASSLGGGRRFF	TGTGCCAGCAGTCTTGGAGGCGGCAGGAGGTTCTTC
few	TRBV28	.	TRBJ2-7	CASSPRQAIYEQYF	TGTGCCAGCAGTCCACGACAGGCGATCTACGAGCAGTACTTC
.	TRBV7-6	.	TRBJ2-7	CASSRTGLSVKTYEQYF	TGTGCCAGCAGCCGAACGGGCCTAAGCGTAAAAACCTACGAGCAGTACTTC
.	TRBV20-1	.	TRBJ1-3	CSAPDLSSGNTIYF	TGCAGTGCCCCGGACCTGAGCTCTGGAAACACCATATATTTT
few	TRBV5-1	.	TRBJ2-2	CASSLLSTRGSGELFF	TGCGCCAGCAGCTTGTTATCGACTAGGGGTTCCGGGGAGCTGTTTTTT
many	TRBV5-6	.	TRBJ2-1	CASSTGRRSSYNEQFF	TGTGCCAGCAGCACGGGACGGCGAAGCTCCTACAATGAGCAGTTCTTC
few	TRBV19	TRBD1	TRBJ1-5	CASSMGDRLFYSNQPQHF	TGTGCCAGTAGTATGGGGGACAGGCTTTTTTATAGCAATCAGCCCCAGCATTTT
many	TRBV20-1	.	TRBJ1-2	CSARDWGAYGYTF	TGCAGTGCTAGAGATTGGGGGGCTTATGGCTACACCTTC
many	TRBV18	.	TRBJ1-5	CASSPGSGSNQPQHF	TGTGCCAGCTCACCAGGGTCAGGAAGCAATCAGCCCCAGCATTTT
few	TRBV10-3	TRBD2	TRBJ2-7	CAISSGLGDYEQYF	TGTGCCATCAGTTCGGGACTAGGAGACTACGAGCAGTACTTC
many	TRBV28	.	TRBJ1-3	CASSLSRNTIYF	TGTGCCAGCAGTTTATCTCGAAACACCATATATTTT
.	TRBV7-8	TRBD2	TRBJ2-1	CASSLVSGRFRGYNEQFF	TGTGCCAGCAGCTTAGTGAGCGGGAGGTTTAGGGGGTACAATGAGCAGTTCTTC
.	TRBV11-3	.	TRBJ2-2	CASSPGVRTTSNGILNTGELFF	TGTGCCAGCAGCCCAGGGGTCCGAACAACATCGAACGGCATTCTGAACACCGGGGAGCTGTTTTTT
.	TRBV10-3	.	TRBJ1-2	CAISPQGRGGYTF	TGTGCCATCAGCCCACAGGGTCGAGGTGGCTACACCTTC
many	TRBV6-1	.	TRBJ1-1	CASSPLVRENTEAFF	TGTGCCAGCAGTCCACTCGTCCGGGAGAACACTGAAGCTTTCTTT
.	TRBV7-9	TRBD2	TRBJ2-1	CASSPGLAGAQFF	TGTGCCAGCAGCCCGGGACTAGCGGGAGCTCAGTTCTTC
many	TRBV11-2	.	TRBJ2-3	CASSIPGDTQYF	TGTGCCAGCAGCATACCGGGTGATACGCAGTATTTT
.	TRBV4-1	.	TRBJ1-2	CASSQGGVAPYGYTF	TGCGCCAGCAGCCAGGGGGGGGTGGCACCTTATGGCTACACCTTC
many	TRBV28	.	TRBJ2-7	CASSLQIGTYEQYF	TGTGCCAGCAGTTTACAAATTGGGACCTACGAGCAGTACTTC
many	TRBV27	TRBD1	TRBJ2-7	CASSSGTGVAEQYF	TGTGCCAGCAGTTCCGGGACAGGGGTGGCCGAGCAGTACTTC
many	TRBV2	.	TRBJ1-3	CASSVEAHSGNTIYF	TGTGCCAGCAGTGTCGAGGCCCACTCTGGAAACACCATATATTTT
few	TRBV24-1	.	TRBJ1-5	CAVPGRGGNQPQHF	TGTGCCGTACCCGGGAGGGGTGGTAATCAGCCCCAGCATTTT
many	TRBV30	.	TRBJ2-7	CAWSDTPGYEQYF	TGTGCCTGGAGTGACACCCCTGGTTACGAGCAGTACTTC
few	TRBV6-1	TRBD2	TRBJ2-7	CASSHAAGGIYEQYF	TGTGCCAGCAGCCACGCAGCGGGAGGTATCTACGAGCAGTACTTC
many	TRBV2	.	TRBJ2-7	CARRDRDEQYF	TGTGCCAGGCGGGACCGTGACGAGCAGTACTTC
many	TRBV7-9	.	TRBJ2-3	CASSSRTSSTDTQYF	TGTGCCAGCAGCTCCAGGACTTCTAGCACAGATACGCAGTATTTT
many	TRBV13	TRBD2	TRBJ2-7	CASSLSVSGRNSYEQYF	TGTGCCAGCAGCTTATCCGTTAGCGGGAGGAACTCCTACGAGCAGTACTTC
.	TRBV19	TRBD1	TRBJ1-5	CASDQGVYSTQPQHF	TGTGCCAGTGACCAGGGGGTTTATAGCACTCAGCCCCAGCATTTT
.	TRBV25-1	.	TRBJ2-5	CASSDSGDWYQETQYF	TGTGCCAGCAGTGACTCGGGGGATTGGTACCAAGAGACCCAGTACTTC
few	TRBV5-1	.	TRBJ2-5	CASSLSGGVQETQYF	TGCGCCAGCAGCTTGTCTGGCGGAGTTCAAGAGACCCAGTACTTC
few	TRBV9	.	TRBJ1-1	CASSLLPHTEAFF	TGTGCCAGCAGCCTTCTGCCTCACACTGAAGCTTTCTTT
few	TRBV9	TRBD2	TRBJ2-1	CASSAEGGNEQFF	TGTGCCAGCAGCGCCGAGGGAGGGAATGAGCAGTTCTTC
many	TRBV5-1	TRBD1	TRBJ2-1	CASSLSTGRSYNEQFF	TGCGCCAGCAGCCTTTCGACAGGGCGCTCCTACAATGAGCAGTTCTTC
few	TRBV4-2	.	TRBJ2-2	CASSQDYDLSTGELFF	TGTGCCAGCAGCCAAGATTACGACCTATCGACCGGGGAGCTGTTTTTT
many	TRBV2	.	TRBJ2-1	CASNPSYSSYNEQFF	TGTGCCAGCAATCCGAGTTACAGCTCCTACAATGAGCAGTTCTTC
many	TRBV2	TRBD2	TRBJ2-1	CASESGSGYNEQFF	TGTGCCAGCGAAAGCGGGAGTGGCTACAATGAGCAGTTCTTC
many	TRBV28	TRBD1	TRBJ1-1	CASSHRQGDTEAFF	TGTGCCAGCAGCCATCGACAGGGAGACACTGAAGCTTTCTTT
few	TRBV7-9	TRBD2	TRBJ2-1	CASRSDQLARNEQFF	TGTGCCAGCAGGTCAGATCAACTAGCGCGAAATGAGCAGTTCTTC
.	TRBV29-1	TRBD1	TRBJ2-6	CGVTQGVGANVLTF	TGCGGCGTTACGCAGGGGGTGGGGGCCAACGTCCTGACTTTC
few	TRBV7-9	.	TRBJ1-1	CASSSRGATGHHGTEAFF	TGTGCCAGCAGCTCCCGCGGGGCCACAGGGCACCACGGGACTGAAGCTTTCTTT
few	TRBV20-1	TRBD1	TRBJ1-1	CSARGGTEAFF	TGCAGTGCCAGGGGGGGCACTGAAGCTTTCTTT
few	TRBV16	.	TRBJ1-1	CASSQRNHEAFF	TGTGCCAGCAGCCAACGGAACCATGAAGCTTTCTTT
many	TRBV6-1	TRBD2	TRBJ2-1	CASSVASGTYNEQFF	TGTGCCAGCAGTGTGGCTAGCGGGACTTACAATGAGCAGTTCTTC
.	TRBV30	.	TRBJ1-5	CAWSGAAAGPQHF	TGTGCCTGGAGTGGGGCAGCTGCTGGGCCCCAGCATTTT